Detailed here is one T cell receptor beta chain. Some clones are missing from TCRdb's copy, which holds only in-frame ones; the method was immunoSEQ multiplex PCR. The sample has about 150,000 clones, about 86% seen once; the top ten hold under 13%. The sample comes from a study of blood T cell repertoires in COVID-19. The V gene's germline CDR1 is SGHRS and CDR2 YFSETQ. CDR3 size: 18 residues. Trimming removed 0 bases from V and 3 bases from J; junction bases left unmatched: 11. This clonotype was obtained from a man between 65 and 85 years old with active or convalescent COVID-19. The specimen sequenced was peripheral blood. The J gene is TRBJ2-7, the V gene TRBV5-1; 11 bases are a match to TRBD2. The CDR3 loop is CASSLGTRLAGTYYEQYF. The CDR3 DNA sequence: TGCGCCAGCAGCTTGGGGACCAGACTAGCGGGGACCTACTACGAGCAGTACTTC.